A single sample gave rise to the 9 T cell receptor delta chains below, sequenced in a study of γδ T cells in repeated Plasmodium falciparum infection. Gammadelta T cells were flow-sorted from PBMC into Vgamma9/Vdelta2+ and Vdelta2-negative populations for bulk analysis. TCRdb processed the multiplex PCR reads again with the CATT caller. The data show about 48,000 delta-chain clones, 1.6% seen once. The sample taken for sequencing was gamma-delta T cells from blood. The receptors here all came from a pool of human donors (malaria-infected and uninfected, not separated).

Concerning this clone itself: The protein in TCRdb stems from a much larger clone and differs at residue 8 from this DNA's translation, likely a read error; here the protein is translated from the DNA. V and J are TRDV1 and TRDJ1; TRDD3 matches at 12 bases. Here the J gene was assigned by germline matching of the DNA, as TCRdb has none. Per the germline V gene, CDR1 is TSWWSYY and CDR2 is QGS. Losses at the gene ends were 1 base for V and 4 bases for J; bases not matched to a gene: 25. The length of the CDR3 is 23 residues. The CDR3 nucleotides are TGTGCTCTTGGGGAACCTCTCTCTCCTTCCCTCTGGCCTGGGGGATACGTAAACGATAAACTCATCTTT. This translates into CALGEPLSPSLWPGGYVNDKLIF.

The sample holds a few counts of this clone. A far larger clone is just one base off, so this is likely a read error. Other DNA sequences within the sample encode an identical CDR3. The chain uses TRDV1 and TRDJ1; maybe TRDD3 (5 bases). Matching the DNA to germline supplied the J gene, which TCRdb does not give. The CDR3 is made up of 15 amino acids. Germline V gene data show CDR1 as TSWWSYY and CDR2 as QGS. CDR3 sequence: CALGELRPGPDKLIF. The CDR3 DNA sequence: TGTGCCCTTGGGGAACTGAGGCCGGGCCCTGATAAACTCATCTTT.

This clone was seen a few times. A far larger clone is just one base off, so this is likely a read error. This same CDR3 is encoded by further DNA sequences in the sample. The chain has TRDV1 and TRDJ1, with 9 bases matching TRDD3. CDR1 is TSWWSYY, CDR2 QGS, per germline. This CDR3 has 17 amino acids. V was pared by 5 bases and J by 11 bases, with 21 bases of the junction left unmatched. The DNA for the CDR3 is TGTGCTCTTGGGCCGGATCACGCGGGGGATACTCGGGGGGGGCTCATCTTT. Protein product: CALGPDHAGDTRGGLIF.

This clone showed up many times. This DNA translates differently at residue 17 from the TCRdb protein, which is that of a much larger clone; a read error is likely, and the protein shown is the DNA's own translation. The V gene is TRDV1, but the J gene lacks a call; the table assigns TRDD3, which was not confirmed against the DNA. CDR3 length: 19 amino acids. The germline CDR1 and CDR2 sequences are TSWWSYY and QGS. CDR3 sequence reads: CALGLSTGGFVGHTDKPIF. The CDR3 region has the DNA TGTGCTCTTGGCCTCAGTACTGGGGGATTTGTCGGTCACACCGATAAACCCATCTTT.

This clone came up a few times. The chain carries TRDV1 and TRDJ1; maybe TRDD3 (5 bases). CDR3 length: 22 residues. Germline CDR1 reads TSWWSYY; CDR2 reads QGS. V gave up 0 bases and J gave up 0 bases, with 29 bases separating them. CDR3 loop: CALGELPLRGGWDSAYTDKLIF. The CDR3 bases are TGTGCTCTTGGGGAACTTCCACTACGAGGGGGGTGGGATTCAGCGTACACCGATAAACTCATCTTT.

This clone has just a few counts. TCRdb's entry gives the protein of a much larger clone, which mismatches this DNA's translation at residue 18, likely from a read error; the protein reported here is translated from the DNA. V gene assignment gives TRDV1, but the J gene was left uncalled; the table's D call, TRDD3, was not checked against the DNA. This CDR3 is built from 19 residues. Germline CDR1 is TSWWSYY and CDR2 is QGS. CDR3 protein: CALGELLQPWGIKADKLTF. CDR3 in DNA: TGTGCTCTTGGGGAACTCCTACAGCCCTGGGGGATAAAGGCCGATAAACTCACCTTT.

The table lists this clone with a few counts. This likely reflects a read error, since a far larger clone is one base away. This CDR3 is also generated by other DNA sequences in the sample. The rearrangement links TRDV2 to TRDJ3, with D possibly being TRDD3 (5 bases). TCRdb supplies no J gene; here it was assigned by aligning the nucleotide sequence to germline. The CDR3 is made up of 19 amino acids. Germline V gene data show CDR1 as GEAIGNYY and CDR2 as EKD. This CDR3 is CACDAVRTLSSWDTRQMFF. The CDR3 coding sequence is TGTGCCTGTGACGCCGTGCGGACTTTAAGCTCCTGGGACACTCGACAGATGTTTTTC.

This clone appeared many times. A much bigger clone sits one base away, suggesting this may be a read error. Other DNA sequences of this sample code for an identical CDR3. The chain joins TRDV1 to TRDJ1; D gene uncertain. The V gene's germline CDR1 is TSWWSYY and CDR2 QGS. The CDR3 extends over 11 amino acids. The chain's CDR3 is CALASLDKLIF. CDR3 DNA sequence: TGTGCTCTTGCTAGTCTCGATAAACTAATCTTT.

This clone turned up a few times. The TCRdb protein comes from a much larger clone and disagrees with this DNA's translation at residue 17, likely due to a read error; the protein given here is derived from the DNA. The CDR3 here is CALGESYGWADGHTDKPIF. CDR3 DNA sequence: TGTGCTCTTGGGGAGTCCTACGGGTGGGCGGATGGCCACACCGATAAACCCATCTTT. A V gene of TRDV1 was called, but no J gene was assigned; the table gives TRDD3 as D, unverified against the DNA. This CDR3 spans 19 amino acids. CDR1 TSWWSYY and CDR2 QGS come from the germline V gene.